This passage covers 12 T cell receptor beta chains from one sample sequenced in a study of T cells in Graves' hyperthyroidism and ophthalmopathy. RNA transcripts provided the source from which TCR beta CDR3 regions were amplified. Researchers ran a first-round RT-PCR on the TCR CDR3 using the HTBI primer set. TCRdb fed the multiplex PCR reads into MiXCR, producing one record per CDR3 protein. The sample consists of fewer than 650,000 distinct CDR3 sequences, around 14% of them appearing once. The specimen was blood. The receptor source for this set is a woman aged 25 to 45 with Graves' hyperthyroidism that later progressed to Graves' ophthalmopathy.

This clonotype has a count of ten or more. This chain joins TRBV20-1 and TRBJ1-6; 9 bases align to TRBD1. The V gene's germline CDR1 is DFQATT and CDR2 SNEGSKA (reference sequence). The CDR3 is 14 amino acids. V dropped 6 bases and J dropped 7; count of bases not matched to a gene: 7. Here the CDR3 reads CSAWTGVENSPLHF. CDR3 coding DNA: TGCAGTGCCTGGACAGGGGTTGAGAATTCACCCCTCCACTTT.

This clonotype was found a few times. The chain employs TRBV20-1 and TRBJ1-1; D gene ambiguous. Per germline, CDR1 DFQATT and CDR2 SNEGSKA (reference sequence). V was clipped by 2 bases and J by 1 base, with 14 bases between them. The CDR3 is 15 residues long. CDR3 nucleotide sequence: TGCAGTGCTAGATTCGGGGATTTGGGGAACACTGAAGCTTTCTTT. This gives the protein CSARFGDLGNTEAFF.

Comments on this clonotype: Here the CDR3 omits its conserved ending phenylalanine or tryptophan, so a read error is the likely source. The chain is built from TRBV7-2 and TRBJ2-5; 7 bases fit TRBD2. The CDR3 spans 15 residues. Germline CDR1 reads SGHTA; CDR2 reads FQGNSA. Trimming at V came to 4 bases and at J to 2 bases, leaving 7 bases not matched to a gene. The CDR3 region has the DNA TGTGCCAGCAGCTCTCGCGGGAGAGTGCAAGAGACCCAGTACCTC. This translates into CASSSRGRVQETQYL.

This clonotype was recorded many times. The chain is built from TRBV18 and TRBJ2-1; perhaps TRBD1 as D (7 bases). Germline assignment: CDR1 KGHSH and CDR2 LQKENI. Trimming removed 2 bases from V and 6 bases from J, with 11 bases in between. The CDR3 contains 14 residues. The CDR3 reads CASSPNQGGNEQFF. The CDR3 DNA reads TGTGCCAGCTCACCAAACCAGGGGGGCAATGAGCAGTTCTTC.

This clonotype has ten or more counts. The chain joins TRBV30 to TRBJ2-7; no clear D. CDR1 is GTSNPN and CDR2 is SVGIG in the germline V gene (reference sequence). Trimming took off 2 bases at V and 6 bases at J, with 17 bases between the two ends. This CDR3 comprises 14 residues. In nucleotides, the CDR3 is TGTGCCTGGAGTCCCCCTCGGCGAGAAATCGAGCAGTACTTC. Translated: CAWSPPRREIEQYF.

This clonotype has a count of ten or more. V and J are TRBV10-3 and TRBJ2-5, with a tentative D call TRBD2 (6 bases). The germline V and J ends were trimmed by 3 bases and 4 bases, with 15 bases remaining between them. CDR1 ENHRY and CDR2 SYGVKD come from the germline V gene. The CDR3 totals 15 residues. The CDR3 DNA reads TGTGCCATCAGTGAAGCGGGTGGGAAAGGAGAGACCCAGTACTTC. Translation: CAISEAGGKGETQYF.

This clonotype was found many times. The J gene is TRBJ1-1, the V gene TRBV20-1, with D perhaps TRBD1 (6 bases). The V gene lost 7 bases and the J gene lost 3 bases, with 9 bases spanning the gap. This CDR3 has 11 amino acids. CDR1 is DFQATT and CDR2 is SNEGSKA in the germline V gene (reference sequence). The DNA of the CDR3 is TGCAGTGGGCGGGGGCACACTGAAGCTTTCTTT. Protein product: CSGRGHTEAFF.

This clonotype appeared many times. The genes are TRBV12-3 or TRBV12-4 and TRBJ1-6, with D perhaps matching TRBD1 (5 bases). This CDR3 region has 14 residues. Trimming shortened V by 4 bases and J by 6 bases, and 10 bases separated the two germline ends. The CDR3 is CASSSRVFNSPLHF. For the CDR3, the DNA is TGTGCCAGCAGTTCCAGGGTGTTTAATTCACCCCTCCACTTT.

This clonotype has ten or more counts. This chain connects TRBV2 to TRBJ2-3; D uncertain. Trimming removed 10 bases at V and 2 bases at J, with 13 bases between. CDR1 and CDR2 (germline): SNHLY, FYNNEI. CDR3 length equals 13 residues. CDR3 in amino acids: CATKWQVTDTQYF. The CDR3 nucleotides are TGTGCCACCAAATGGCAGGTCACAGATACGCAGTATTTT.

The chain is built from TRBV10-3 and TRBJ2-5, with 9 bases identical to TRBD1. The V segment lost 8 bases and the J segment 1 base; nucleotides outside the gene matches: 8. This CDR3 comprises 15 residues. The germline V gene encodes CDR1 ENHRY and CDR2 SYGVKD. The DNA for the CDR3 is TGTGCCATCCAAGCTCCGGGACAGGGCCAAGAGACCCAGTACTTC. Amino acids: CAIQAPGQGQETQYF.

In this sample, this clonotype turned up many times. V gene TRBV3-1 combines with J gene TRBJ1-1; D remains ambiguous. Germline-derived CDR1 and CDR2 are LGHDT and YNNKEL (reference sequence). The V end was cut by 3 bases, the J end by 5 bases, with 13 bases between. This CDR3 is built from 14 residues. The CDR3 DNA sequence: TGTGCCAGCAGCCAGAACGACCCAGGTACTGAAGCTTTCTTT. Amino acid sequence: CASSQNDPGTEAFF. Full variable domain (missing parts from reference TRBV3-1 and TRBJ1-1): DTAVSQTPKYLVTQMGNDKSIKCEQNLGHDTMYWYKQDSKKFLKIMFSYNNKELIINETVPNRFSPKSPDKAHLNLHINSLELGDSAVYFCASSQNDPGTEAFFGQGTRLTVV.

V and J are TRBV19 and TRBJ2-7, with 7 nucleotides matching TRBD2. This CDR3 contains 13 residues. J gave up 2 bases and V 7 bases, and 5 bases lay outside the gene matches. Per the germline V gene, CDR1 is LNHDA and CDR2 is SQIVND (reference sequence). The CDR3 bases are TGTGCCAGTACCCCTAGCGGTACCTACGAGCAGTACTTC. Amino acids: CASTPSGTYEQYF.